This T cell receptor beta chain comes out of a study of blood T cell repertoires in COVID-19. The CDR3 is 15 amino acids. V was cut by 0 bases and J by 3 bases, with 12 bases left in between. Germline lookup yields CDR1 SNHLY and CDR2 FYNNEI. Libraries were prepared by immunoSEQ multiplex PCR; TCRdb keeps only in-frame clonotypes and omits some of them. The sample shows just over 350,000 clones, approximately 86% of them seen only once. The chain couples TRBV2 to TRBJ2-7; D gene unclear. This TCR derives from an older woman with COVID-19, enrolled during active disease. Sequencing used peripheral blood. CDR3 bases: TGTGCCAGCAGTGAAGCGCTTGGCCTCAGCTACGAGCAGTACTTC. It encodes CASSEALGLSYEQYF.